Included here is one TCR beta chain sequence, with context. The PCR employed 60 Vbeta primers together with 13 Jbeta primers. Only in-frame clones appear in the TCRdb table, and some are missing; sequencing was by immunoSEQ multiplex PCR. The sample lists 70,000 to 95,000 clones; 62% were seen once. This sample was taken from a study of cytomegalovirus exposure and HLA in healthy donors. Germline V gene lookup returns CDR1 DFQATT and CDR2 SNEGSKA (reference sequence). Trimming took 4 bases from V and 7 from J, leaving 4 bases between them. The CDR3 is 9 residues long. This clonotype was obtained from a woman in her twenties or thirties in good health and CMV-seropositive. This chain joins TRBV20-1 and TRBJ1-2, with unresolved D. Sequencing was performed on PBMCs. The CDR3 DNA is TGCAGTGCTACAGGTGGCTACACCTTC. The encoded protein is CSATGGYTF.